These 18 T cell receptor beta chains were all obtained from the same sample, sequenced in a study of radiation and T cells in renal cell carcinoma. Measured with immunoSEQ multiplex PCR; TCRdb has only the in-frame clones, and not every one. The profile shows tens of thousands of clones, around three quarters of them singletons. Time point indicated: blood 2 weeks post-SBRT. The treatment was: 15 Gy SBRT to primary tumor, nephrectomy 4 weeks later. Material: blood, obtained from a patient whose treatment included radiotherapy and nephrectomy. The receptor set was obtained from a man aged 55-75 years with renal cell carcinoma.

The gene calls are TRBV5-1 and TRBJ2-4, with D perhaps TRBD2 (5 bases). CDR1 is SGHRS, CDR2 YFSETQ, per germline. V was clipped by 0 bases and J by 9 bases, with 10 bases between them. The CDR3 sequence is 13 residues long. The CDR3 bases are TGCGCCAGCAGCTTGGCCCGGGATTCCATTCAGTACTTC. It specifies CASSLARDSIQYF. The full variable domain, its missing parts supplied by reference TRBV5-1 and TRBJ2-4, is KAGVTQTPRYLIKTRGQQVTLSCSPISGHRSVSWYQQTPGQGLQFLFEYFSETQRNKGNFPGRFSGRQFSNSRSEMNVSTLELGDSALYLCASSLARDSIQYFGAGTRLSVL.

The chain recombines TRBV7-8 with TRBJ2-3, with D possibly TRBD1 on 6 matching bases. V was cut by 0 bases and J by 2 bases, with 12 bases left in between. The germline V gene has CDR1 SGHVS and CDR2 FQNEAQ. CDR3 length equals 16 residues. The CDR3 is CASSLARGPLTDTQYF. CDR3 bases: TGTGCCAGCAGCTTAGCCAGGGGTCCCCTCACAGATACGCAGTATTTT.

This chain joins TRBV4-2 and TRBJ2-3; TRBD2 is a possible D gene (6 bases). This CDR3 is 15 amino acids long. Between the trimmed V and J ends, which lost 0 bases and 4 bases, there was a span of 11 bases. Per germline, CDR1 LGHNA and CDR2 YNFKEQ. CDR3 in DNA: TGTGCCAGCAGCCAAGAGCAGCGGAGGGCAGATACGCAGTATTTT. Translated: CASSQEQRRADTQYF.

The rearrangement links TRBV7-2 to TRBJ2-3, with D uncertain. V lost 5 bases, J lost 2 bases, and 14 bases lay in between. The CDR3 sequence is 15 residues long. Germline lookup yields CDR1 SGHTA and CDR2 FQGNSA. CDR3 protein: CASSPPPGLTDTQYF. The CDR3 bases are TGTGCCAGCAGCCCTCCACCGGGCCTCACAGATACGCAGTATTTT.

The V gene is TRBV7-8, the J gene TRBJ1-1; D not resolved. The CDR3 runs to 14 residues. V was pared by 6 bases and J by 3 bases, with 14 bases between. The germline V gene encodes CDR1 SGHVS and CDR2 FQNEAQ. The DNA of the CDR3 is TGTGCCAGCAGACGACCGGGGTTGGACACTGAAGCTTTCTTT. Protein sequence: CASRRPGLDTEAFF. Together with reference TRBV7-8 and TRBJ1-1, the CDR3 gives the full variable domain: GAGVSQSPRYKVAKRGQDVALRCDPISGHVSLFWYQQALGQGPEFLTYFQNEAQLDKSGLPSDRFFAERPEGSVSTLKIQRTQQEDSAVYLCASRRPGLDTEAFFGQGTRLTVV.

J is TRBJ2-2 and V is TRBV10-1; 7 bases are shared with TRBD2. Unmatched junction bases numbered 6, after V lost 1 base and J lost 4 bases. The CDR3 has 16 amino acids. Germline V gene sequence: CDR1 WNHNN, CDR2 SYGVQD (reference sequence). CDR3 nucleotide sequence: TGCGCCAGCAGTGAGTTCGTTAGCGGGCCCACCGGGGAGCTGTTTTTT. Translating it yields CASSEFVSGPTGELFF.

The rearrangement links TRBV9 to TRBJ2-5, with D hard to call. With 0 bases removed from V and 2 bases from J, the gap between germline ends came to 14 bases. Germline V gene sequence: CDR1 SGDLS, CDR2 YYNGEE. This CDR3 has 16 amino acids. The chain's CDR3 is CASSVGIGQSQETQYF. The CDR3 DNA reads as TGTGCCAGCAGCGTAGGAATCGGGCAGTCTCAAGAGACCCAGTACTTC.

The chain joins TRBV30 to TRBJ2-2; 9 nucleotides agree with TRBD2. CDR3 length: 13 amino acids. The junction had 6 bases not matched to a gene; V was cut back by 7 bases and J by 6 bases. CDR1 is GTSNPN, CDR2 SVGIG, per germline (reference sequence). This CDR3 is CAFRAGGSGELFF. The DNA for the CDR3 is TGTGCCTTTCGAGCGGGGGGCTCCGGGGAGCTGTTTTTT.

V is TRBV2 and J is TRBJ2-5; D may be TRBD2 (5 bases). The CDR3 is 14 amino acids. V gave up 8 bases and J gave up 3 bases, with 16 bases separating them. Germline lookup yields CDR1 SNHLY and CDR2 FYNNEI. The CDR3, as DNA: TGTGCCAGCGGTCGGGATACAAGGGAAGAGACCCAGTACTTC. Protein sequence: CASGRDTREETQYF.

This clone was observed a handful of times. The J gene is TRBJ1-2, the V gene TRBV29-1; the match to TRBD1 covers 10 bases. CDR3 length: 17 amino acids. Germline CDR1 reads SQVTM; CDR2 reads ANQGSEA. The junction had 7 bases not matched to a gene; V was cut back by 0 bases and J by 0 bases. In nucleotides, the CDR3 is TGCAGCGTTGAAGAAGGGACAGGGGATCATGCTAACTATGGCTACACCTTC. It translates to CSVEEGTGDHANYGYTF. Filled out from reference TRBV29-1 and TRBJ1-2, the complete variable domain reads SAVISQKPSRDICQRGTSLTIQCQVDSQVTMMFWYRQQPGQSLTLIATANQGSEATYESGFVIDKFPISRPNLTFSTLTVSNMSPEDSSIYLCSVEEGTGDHANYGYTFGSGTRLTVV.

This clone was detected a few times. DNA of the CDR3: TGTGCCAGCAGCTTGGTCCGGGGGACCCAGTACTTC. It encodes CASSLVRGTQYF. The chain has TRBV5-4 and TRBJ2-5; perhaps TRBD2 as D (5 bases). Germline values: CDR1 SGHNT, CDR2 YYREEE (reference sequence). The V and J ends lost 0 bases and 7 bases respectively, with 7 bases between them. The CDR3 spans 12 residues.

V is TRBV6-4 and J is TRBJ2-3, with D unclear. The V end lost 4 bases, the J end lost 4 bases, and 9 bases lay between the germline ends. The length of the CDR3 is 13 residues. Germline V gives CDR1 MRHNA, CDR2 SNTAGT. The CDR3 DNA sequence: TGTGCCAGCAGTGTGGAGCGTTCAGATACGCAGTATTTT. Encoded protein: CASSVERSDTQYF.

As DNA, the CDR3 is TGTGCCAGCAGTGAATGGGGAGACAGTCACTCCTACAATGAGCAGTTCTTC. This encodes CASSEWGDSHSYNEQFF. J is TRBJ2-1 and V is TRBV25-1; D is possibly TRBD1 or TRBD2 (5 bases each). The V and J ends lost 1 base and 0 bases respectively, with 13 bases between them. CDR3 length: 17 amino acids. Germline V lookup: CDR1 MGHDK, CDR2 SYGVNS.

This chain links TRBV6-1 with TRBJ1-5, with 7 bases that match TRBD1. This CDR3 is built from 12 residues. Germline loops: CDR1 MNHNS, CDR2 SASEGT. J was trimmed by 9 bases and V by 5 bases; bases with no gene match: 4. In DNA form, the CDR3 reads TGTGCCAGCAGTCGACAGGGCGGGCCCCAGCATTTT. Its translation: CASSRQGGPQHF.

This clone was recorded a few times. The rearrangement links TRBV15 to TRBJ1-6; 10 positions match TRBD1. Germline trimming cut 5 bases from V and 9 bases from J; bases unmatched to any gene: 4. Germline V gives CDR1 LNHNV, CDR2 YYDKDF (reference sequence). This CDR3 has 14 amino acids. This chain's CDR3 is CATSVGQGTSPLHF. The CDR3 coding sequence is TGTGCCACCAGCGTGGGACAGGGGACTTCACCCCTCCACTTT.

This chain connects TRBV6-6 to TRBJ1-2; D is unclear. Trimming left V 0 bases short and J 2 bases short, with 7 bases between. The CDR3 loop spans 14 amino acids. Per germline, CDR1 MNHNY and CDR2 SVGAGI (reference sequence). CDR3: CASSYSKGNYGYTF. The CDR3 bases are TGTGCCAGCAGTTACTCGAAAGGAAACTATGGCTACACCTTC.

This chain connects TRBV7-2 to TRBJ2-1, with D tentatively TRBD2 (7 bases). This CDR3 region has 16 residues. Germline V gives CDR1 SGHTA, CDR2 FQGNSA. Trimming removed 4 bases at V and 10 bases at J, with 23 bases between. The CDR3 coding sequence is TGTGCCAGCAGCTCCGATGGCGGGGGCCTTCGTTCAGAGCAGTTCTTC. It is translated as CASSSDGGGLRSEQFF.

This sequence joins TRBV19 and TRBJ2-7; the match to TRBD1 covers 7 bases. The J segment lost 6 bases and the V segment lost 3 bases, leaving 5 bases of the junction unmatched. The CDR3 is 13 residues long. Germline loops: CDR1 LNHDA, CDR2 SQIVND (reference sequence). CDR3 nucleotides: TGTGCCAGTAGTATTGGAGACAGGGCCGAGCAGTACTTC. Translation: CASSIGDRAEQYF.